One sample yielded the 22 T cell receptor beta chains listed below, sequenced in a study of blood T cells in healthy people across ages. For the second PCR, which ran for about 6 to 11 cycles, a sample-barcoded 5' primer and a J-beta primer mix were used. TCRdb re-called the 5' RACE reads with MiXCR, one entry per CDR3 protein. The sample contains approximately 1.5 million distinct CDR3 sequences, around 40% of which appear only once. Sample: blood. The receptors stem from a woman under 30 in good health.

The chain joins TRBV6-5 to TRBJ2-3; TRBD2 aligns across 7 bases. The CDR3 covers 18 residues. CDR1 and CDR2 from the germline V gene are MNHEY and SVGAGI. After removal of 3 bases from V and 0 bases from J, the junction contained 12 bases not matched to a gene. CDR3 nucleotides: TGTGCCAGCAGTTATCCCTCGACTGTAGCGGGCAGCACAGATACGCAGTATTTT. It codes for CASSYPSTVAGSTDTQYF.

The genes are TRBV7-2 and TRBJ2-1, with D perhaps matching TRBD1 (5 bases). CDR3 length equals 13 residues. V shed 5 bases and J shed 8 bases, with 13 bases lying between them. Germline-derived CDR1 and CDR2 are SGHTA and FQGNSA. The CDR3 region has the DNA TGTGCCAGCAGCGCTCAGGGTCGGCATGAGCAGTTCTTC. It encodes CASSAQGRHEQFF.

In this sample, this clonotype turned up a few times. The chain combines TRBV5-1 with TRBJ2-3; 9 bases are a match to TRBD2. CDR3 length: 14 residues. V shed 4 bases and J 6 bases; nucleotides not matched to a gene: 6. Per the germline V gene, CDR1 is SGHRS and CDR2 is YFSETQ. This chain's CDR3 is CASSPWTSADTQYF. Here the CDR3 DNA reads TGCGCCAGCAGCCCCTGGACTAGCGCCGATACGCAGTATTTT.

This clonotype appeared a few times. This chain uses TRBV10-3 with TRBJ2-5, with TRBD1 identical over 9 bases. J was trimmed by 5 bases and V by 3 bases; bases with no gene match: 4. CDR3 length: 14 residues. CDR1 and CDR2 from the germline V gene are ENHRY and SYGVKD. The CDR3 DNA reads as TGTGCCATCAGTGACCGGGACAGGGTGGAGACCCAGTACTTC. Protein: CAISDRDRVETQYF.

The V call is TRBV7-9, the J call TRBJ1-1; tentatively, D is TRBD1 (6 bases). Trimming stripped 1 base from V and 4 bases from J, with 13 bases between. The length of the CDR3 is 15 residues. CDR1 is SEHNR and CDR2 is FQNEAQ in the germline V gene (reference sequence). CDR3 amino acids: CASSLGKGGSTEAFF. In DNA, the CDR3 is TGTGCCAGCAGCTTAGGCAAGGGGGGGAGCACTGAAGCTTTCTTT. Supplemented by reference TRBV7-9 and TRBJ1-1, the full variable domain reads DTGVSQNPRHKITKRGQNVTFRCDPISEHNRLYWYRQTLGQGPEFLTYFQNEAQLEKSRLLSDRFSAERPKGSFSTLEIQRTEQGDSAMYLCASSLGKGGSTEAFFGQGTRLTVV.

J is TRBJ1-5 and V is TRBV12-3 or TRBV12-4; unclear D gene. The CDR3 is made up of 13 amino acids. The V gene lost 3 bases and the J gene lost 5 bases, with 8 bases spanning the gap. This chain's CDR3 is CASSFSADQPQHF. In nucleotides, the CDR3 is TGTGCCAGCAGTTTCAGCGCGGATCAGCCCCAGCATTTT.

This clonotype was counted only a few times. The V gene is TRBV6-5, the J gene TRBJ1-5; no firm D call. The CDR3 contains 16 residues. V dropped 7 bases and J dropped 1 base, with 17 bases sitting between them. Germline V lookup: CDR1 MNHEY, CDR2 SVGAGI. The DNA for the CDR3 is TGTGCCAGCACCTTACTCGCCCGGGAGAGCAATCAGCCCCAGCATTTT. Encoded protein: CASTLLARESNQPQHF.

The chain joins TRBV4-3 to TRBJ1-4; D is ambiguous. Germline CDR1 LGHNA, CDR2 YSLEER. V was shortened by 4 bases and J by 8 bases, with 20 bases between the two germline ends. This CDR3 has 16 residues. CDR3: CASSPNPGIKAEKLFF. CDR3 nucleotides: TGCGCCAGCAGCCCAAATCCGGGCATCAAGGCGGAAAAACTGTTTTTT.

The rearrangement joins TRBV5-1 to TRBJ2-1; 8 bases agree with TRBD2. The CDR3 extends over 16 amino acids. The germline CDR1 and CDR2 sequences are SGHRS and YFSETQ. V lost 0 bases, J lost 12 bases, and 14 bases stayed unmatched. The CDR3 nucleotides read TGCGCCAGCAGCTTGGGTCTTAGCGGGGACGCGGATGGGCAGTTCTTC. Encoded protein: CASSLGLSGDADGQFF.

The chain joins TRBV14 to TRBJ1-1; D ambiguous. This CDR3 spans 13 amino acids. The germline V gene has CDR1 SGHDN and CDR2 FVKESK. The germline V and J ends were trimmed by 4 bases and 11 bases, with 17 bases remaining between them. For the CDR3, the DNA is TGTGCCAGCAGCCGACCCGCCGGGCTGAGGGCTTTCTTT. Translated, it gives CASSRPAGLRAFF.

The rearrangement joins TRBV7-9 to TRBJ2-7, with 11 bases matching TRBD1. Germline trimming cut 0 bases from V and 2 bases from J; bases unmatched to any gene: 12. The germline V gene has CDR1 SEHNR and CDR2 FQNEAQ (reference sequence). This CDR3 contains 19 residues. CDR3 in amino acids: CASSLAPGTGGKIAYEQYF. CDR3 nucleotide sequence: TGTGCCAGCAGCTTAGCCCCCGGGACAGGGGGGAAAATCGCCTACGAGCAGTACTTC.

Details on this clonotype: One end of the junction varies from germline; a read error may be responsible. This sequence joins TRBV12-3 or TRBV12-4 and TRBJ2-3; the D gene could be TRBD1 or TRBD2 (5 bases each). This CDR3 comprises 14 residues. CDR3 region: CATLPGLNTDTEYF. The CDR3 region has the DNA TGTGCCACGCTACCGGGGCTGAACACAGATACGGAGTATTTT.

The sample holds a few counts of this clonotype. V usage is TRBV4-3 and J usage is TRBJ2-1, with 10 nucleotides matching TRBD2. The CDR3 spans 17 residues. In germline, CDR1 is LGHNA, CDR2 YSLEER. With 0 bases clipped from V and 7 bases from J, the junction kept 9 bases outside the gene matches. The CDR3 bases are TGCGCCAGCAGCCAAGAGGGGGGACGGACTAGCGGAAATGAGCAGTTCTTC. It codes for CASSQEGGRTSGNEQFF.

The J gene is TRBJ1-1, the V gene TRBV25-1; tentatively, D is TRBD1 (5 bases). V lost 4 bases to trimming and J lost 7 bases, with 13 bases between them. CDR1 MGHDK and CDR2 SYGVNS come from the germline V gene. The CDR3 runs to 13 residues. The CDR3 sequence: CASSAMVTGEAFF. DNA of the CDR3: TGTGCCAGCAGTGCTATGGTAACAGGTGAAGCTTTCTTT.

This clonotype was detected a few times. The rearrangement links TRBV28 to TRBJ2-1; weak D call: TRBD2 (6 bases). Germline V gene lookup returns CDR1 MDHEN and CDR2 SYDVKM. The CDR3 has 15 amino acids. V was trimmed by 7 bases and J by 7 bases, leaving 20 bases between them. CDR3 in amino acids: CASIPTHRGSNEQFF. Here the CDR3 DNA reads TGTGCCAGCATCCCCACCCACCGGGGGAGTAATGAGCAGTTCTTC.

In the case of this clonotype: The junction departs from germline at one end; a sequencing error may be responsible. The J gene is TRBJ1-3, the V gene TRBV7-2, with 7 positions matching TRBD1. Germline V lookup: CDR1 SGHTA, CDR2 FQGNSA. The CDR3 has 16 amino acids. CDR3 nucleotide sequence: TGTGCCAGCAGCTATCGACAGGGTATCTCTAGAAACACCATATATTTT. Protein sequence: CASSYRQGISRNTIYF. The full variable domain, completed using reference TRBV7-2 and TRBJ1-3, is GAGVSQSPSNKVTEKGKDVELRCDPISGHTALYWYRQSLGQGLEFLIYFQGNSAPDKSGLPSDRFSAERTGGSVSTLTIQRTQQEDSAVYLCASSYRQGISRNTIYFGEGSWLTVV.

This clonotype has a single count. CDR3 sequence (DNA): TGTGCCAGTAGTCCTCAGTTGGATGAGCAGTTCTTC. Translation: CASSPQLDEQFF. The chain uses TRBV19 and TRBJ2-1; unclear D gene. Germline V gene data show CDR1 as LNHDA and CDR2 as SQIVND (reference sequence). This CDR3 has 12 residues. V lost 5 bases to trimming and J lost 8 bases, with 10 bases between them.

This clonotype has only a few counts. V gene TRBV6-2 or TRBV6-3 combines with J gene TRBJ2-7; 10 nucleotides line up with TRBD2. This CDR3 is 17 amino acids long. Trimming removed 1 base from V and 5 bases from J; junction bases left unmatched: 11. Germline CDR1 is MNHEY and CDR2 is SVGEGT. This CDR3 reads CASSYFLAGDFDNEQYF. CDR3 bases: TGTGCCAGCAGTTACTTTCTAGCGGGAGACTTCGATAACGAGCAGTACTTC.

The V and J genes are TRBV9 and TRBJ2-3, with D perhaps matching TRBD2 (5 bases). Germline V gives CDR1 SGDLS, CDR2 YYNGEE. V lost 2 bases and J lost 0, with 10 bases in between. This CDR3 is 15 amino acids long. The CDR3 sequence is CASSVLARSTDTQYF. As DNA, the CDR3 is TGTGCCAGCAGCGTTTTAGCGCGGAGCACAGATACGCAGTATTTT.

The chain links TRBV20-1 to TRBJ1-4; TRBD1 is a possible D gene (5 bases). The CDR3 sequence is 14 residues long. Germline CDR1 and CDR2: DFQATT and SNEGSKA (reference sequence). Trimming cost V 0 bases and J 6 bases, with 11 bases left between them. The CDR3 spells CSARDPRADEKLFF. The CDR3 region has the DNA TGCAGTGCTAGAGATCCCAGGGCGGATGAAAAACTGTTTTTT.

This sequence joins TRBV2 and TRBJ2-3; D unclear. CDR1 is SNHLY and CDR2 is FYNNEI in the germline V gene. Trimming shortened V by 8 bases and J by 0 bases, and 12 bases separated the two germline ends. The CDR3 spans 14 residues. The CDR3 DNA sequence: TGTGCCAGCGAACAGCGCCGTAGCACAGATACGCAGTATTTT. As protein: CASEQRRSTDTQYF.

The chain joins TRBV7-6 to TRBJ1-4; D unresolved. CDR3 size: 16 residues. V was trimmed by 0 bases and J by 6 bases, leaving 14 bases between them. In germline, CDR1 is SGHVS, CDR2 FNYEAQ. CDR3 DNA sequence: TGTGCCAGCAGCTTAGCGTTCTTGTCAGACCATGAAAAACTGTTTTTT. This sequence encodes CASSLAFLSDHEKLFF. Drawing the rest from reference TRBV7-6 and TRBJ1-4, the complete variable domain is GAGVSQSPRYKVTKRGQDVALRCDPISGHVSLYWYRQALGQGPEFLTYFNYEAQQDKSGLPNDRFSAERPEGSISTLTIQRTEQRDSAMYRCASSLAFLSDHEKLFFGSGTQLSVL.